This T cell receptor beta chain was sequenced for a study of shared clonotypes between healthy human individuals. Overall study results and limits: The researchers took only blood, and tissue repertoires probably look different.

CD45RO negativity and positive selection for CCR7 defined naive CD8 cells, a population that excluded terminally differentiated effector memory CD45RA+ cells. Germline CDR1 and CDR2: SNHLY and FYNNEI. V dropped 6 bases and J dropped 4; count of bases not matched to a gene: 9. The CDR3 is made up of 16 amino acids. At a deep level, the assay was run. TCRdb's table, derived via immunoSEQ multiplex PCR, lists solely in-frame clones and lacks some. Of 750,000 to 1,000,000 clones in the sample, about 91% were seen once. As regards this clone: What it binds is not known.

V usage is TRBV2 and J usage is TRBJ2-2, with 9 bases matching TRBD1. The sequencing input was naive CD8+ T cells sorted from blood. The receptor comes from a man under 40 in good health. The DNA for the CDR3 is TGTGCCAGCAGCGACCCGGGACAGGGCCCCACCGGGGAGCTGTTTTTT. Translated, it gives CASSDPGQGPTGELFF.